This entry lists 29 T cell receptor beta chains sequenced from one sample in a study of blood T cells in healthy people across ages. The second PCR ran about 6 to 11 cycles with a sample-barcoded 5' primer and J-beta primers. TCRdb itself ran the 5' RACE reads through MiXCR, one entry per CDR3 protein. The sample shows around 700,000 distinct CDR3 sequences, just under 25% of them seen only once. The same specimen was also included in a second study, on T cells of mothers and their children.

Material: blood. All receptors derive from a boy between 10 and 17 years old in good health.

This clonotype has a handful of counts. The J gene is TRBJ2-1, the V gene TRBV9; TRBD2 matches 7 bases. V was clipped by 0 bases and J by 4 bases; unmatched bases: 4. CDR1 and CDR2 from the germline V gene are SGDLS and YYNGEE. CDR3 length: 15 residues. The CDR3 loop reads CASSVVGSGYNEQFF. CDR3 DNA: TGTGCCAGCAGCGTAGTTGGTAGCGGGTACAATGAGCAGTTCTTC.

The genes are TRBV28 and TRBJ1-1; D is unresolved. The CDR3 runs to 13 residues. Germline loops: CDR1 MDHEN, CDR2 SYDVKM. V lost 8 bases and J lost 12, with 22 bases in between. CDR3 bases: TGTGCCAGCGGTAAGGCGGCCATTGCGTTAACTTTCTTT. Amino acid sequence: CASGKAAIALTFF.

The chain is built from TRBV27 and TRBJ2-3, with a possible D match to TRBD1 (6 bases). Germline values: CDR1 MNHEY, CDR2 SMNVEV (reference sequence). V shed 10 bases and J shed 0 bases, with 14 bases lying between them. This CDR3 region has 14 residues. Here the CDR3 DNA reads TGTGCCACGAGACAGGTCTATAGCACAGATACGCAGTATTTT. Translated, it gives CATRQVYSTDTQYF.

This clonotype was detected ten times or more. The chain is built from TRBV7-8 and TRBJ2-5, with D uncertain. With 5 bases removed from V and 5 bases from J, the gap between germline ends came to 12 bases. The V gene's germline CDR1 is SGHVS and CDR2 FQNEAQ. This CDR3 is built from 13 residues. The DNA of the CDR3 is TGTGCCAGCAGCCTGCCCGGAGTTGAGACCCAGTACTTC. Its protein is CASSLPGVETQYF. Supplemented by reference TRBV7-8 and TRBJ2-5, the full variable domain reads GAGVSQSPRYKVAKRGQDVALRCDPISGHVSLFWYQQALGQGPEFLTYFQNEAQLDKSGLPSDRFFAERPEGSVSTLKIQRTQQEDSAVYLCASSLPGVETQYFGPGTRLLVL.

The chain links TRBV7-9 to TRBJ1-6; D is unresolved. Germline CDR1 is SEHNR and CDR2 is FQNEAQ (reference sequence). This CDR3 region has 14 residues. Trimming took off 1 base at V and 7 bases at J, with 8 bases between the two ends. CDR3 coding DNA: TGTGCCAGCAGCTTAGTGGGGTGGAATTCACCCCTCCACTTT. Amino acid sequence: CASSLVGWNSPLHF.

This clonotype was observed a handful of times. CDR3 in amino acids: CASSFSREPPYEQYF. CDR3 sequence (DNA): TGTGCCAGCAGCTTTTCCCGGGAACCCCCCTACGAGCAGTACTTC. The J gene is TRBJ2-7, the V gene TRBV11-2, with D possibly matching TRBD2 (5 bases). Germline V gene data show CDR1 as SGHAT and CDR2 as FQNNGV. The CDR3 is 15 residues long. V was pared by 3 bases and J by 2 bases, with 14 bases between.

This clonotype was detected a few times. One end of the junction fails to match germline, which may point to a read error. This sequence joins TRBV7-2 and TRBJ2-3, with TRBD1 as a possible D gene (5 bases). The CDR3 length is 14 residues. Germline CDR1 is SGHTA and CDR2 is FQGNSA. The CDR3 nucleotides are TGTGCCAGCAGCTTGGGCAGGAGCACAGGTACGCAGTATTTT. It encodes CASSLGRSTGTQYF.

The chain carries TRBV20-1 and TRBJ2-5, with 14 bases that match TRBD2. Trimming took 4 bases from V and 7 from J; bases not matched to a gene: 11. This CDR3 is built from 16 residues. The germline V gene has CDR1 DFQATT and CDR2 SNEGSKA (reference sequence). The CDR3 region is CSATETSGRAGGTQYF. For the CDR3, the DNA is TGCAGTGCTACCGAGACTAGCGGGAGGGCCGGTGGGACCCAGTACTTC.

The chain has TRBV29-1 and TRBJ2-5; 8 bases map to TRBD2. CDR3 length equals 12 residues. CDR1 and CDR2 (germline): SQVTM, ANQGSEA. After removal of 7 bases from V and 11 bases from J, the junction contained 12 bases not matched to a gene. CDR3 in amino acids: CSALSGAGEQYF. The DNA for the CDR3 is TGCAGCGCCCTTAGCGGGGCGGGAGAGCAGTACTTC.

The CDR3 is CASSSQNQETQYF. The CDR3 DNA is TGTGCCAGCAGCTCCCAGAACCAAGAGACCCAGTACTTC. The rearrangement uses TRBV7-3 and TRBJ2-5; D is unclear. V lost 4 bases and J lost 0, with 6 bases in between. The CDR3 has 13 residues. From germline, CDR1 is SGHTA and CDR2 FQGTGA. Complete variable domain (other parts from reference TRBV7-3 and TRBJ2-5): GAGVSQTPSNKVTEKGKYVELRCDPISGHTALYWYRQSLGQGPEFLIYFQGTGAADDSGLPNDRFFAVRPEGSVSTLKIQRTERGDSAVYLCASSSQNQETQYFGPGTRLLVL.

This chain joins TRBV2 and TRBJ2-1; 10 bases agree with TRBD1. Germline lookup yields CDR1 SNHLY and CDR2 FYNNEI. With 6 bases clipped from V and 3 bases from J, the junction kept 5 bases outside the gene matches. The CDR3 runs 15 residues. The CDR3 is CASREGDRGYNEQFF. The CDR3 coding sequence is TGTGCCAGCAGAGAGGGGGACAGGGGCTACAATGAGCAGTTCTTC.

V usage is TRBV20-1 and J usage is TRBJ1-5, with D tentatively TRBD1 (5 bases). The germline gives CDR1 DFQATT, CDR2 SNEGSKA (reference sequence). The CDR3 has 17 amino acids. The V end was cut by 3 bases, the J end by 5 bases, with 23 bases between. CDR3 in amino acids: CSASNFRAPYGDQPQHF. The DNA for the CDR3 is TGCAGTGCTAGTAATTTCAGGGCTCCATACGGGGATCAGCCCCAGCATTTT.

This clonotype was seen a handful of times. This chain links TRBV3-1 with TRBJ1-2, with 9 bases aligning to TRBD1. V lost 4 bases to trimming and J lost 7 bases; unmatched junction nucleotides: 1. Germline V gene sequence: CDR1 LGHDT, CDR2 YNNKEL (reference sequence). The CDR3 extends over 12 amino acids. CDR3: CASSRTGVGYTF. DNA of the CDR3: TGTGCCAGCAGCCGGACAGGGGTTGGCTACACCTTC. Based on the CDR3 plus reference TRBV3-1 and TRBJ1-2, the full variable domain is DTAVSQTPKYLVTQMGNDKSIKCEQNLGHDTMYWYKQDSKKFLKIMFSYNNKELIINETVPNRFSPKSPDKAHLNLHINSLELGDSAVYFCASSRTGVGYTFGSGTRLTVV.

The CDR3 protein is CSAPRLGTSVDNEQFF. The CDR3 DNA is TGCAGTGCCCCACGCCTCGGGACTAGCGTAGACAATGAGCAGTTCTTC. This chain connects TRBV20-1 to TRBJ2-1; TRBD2 aligns across 10 bases. This CDR3 is 16 amino acids long. J lost 5 bases, V lost 6 bases, and 13 bases had no gene match. Germline CDR1 DFQATT, CDR2 SNEGSKA (reference sequence).

This clonotype occurred a few times. The gene calls are TRBV7-9 and TRBJ2-1; D unresolved. V was clipped by 3 bases and J by 5 bases, with 14 bases between them. This CDR3 contains 15 residues. From germline, CDR1 is SEHNR and CDR2 FQNEAQ (reference sequence). The CDR3 coding sequence is TGTGCCAGCAGCTTGGGGTATAGGAGTAACAATGAGCAGTTCTTC. This codes for CASSLGYRSNNEQFF.

This clonotype has more than one count but fewer than ten. An end of the junction differs from the germline gene, which may be a read error. The chain links TRBV7-2 to TRBJ2-3, with 11 nucleotides matching TRBD2. The CDR3 totals 15 residues. Germline V gene data show CDR1 as SGHTA and CDR2 as FQGNSA. CDR3 region: CASSLAGGRPDTQYF. The CDR3 region has the DNA TGTGCCAGCAGCCTAGCGGGGGGTCGCCCAGATACGCAGTATTTT.

The rearrangement joins TRBV6-1 to TRBJ2-5; TRBD2 matches 8 bases. The DNA end favors TRBJ2-1, so the J call may be wrong. The CDR3 has 17 amino acids. Per germline, CDR1 MNHNS and CDR2 SASEGT. DNA of the CDR3: TGTGCCAGCACTAAGGGGGGAGTAGCGGGGAGAGACAATGAGCAGTTCTTC. Translated, it gives CASTKGGVAGRDNEQFF.

This clonotype appeared a few times. The chain links TRBV27 to TRBJ1-5, with a possible D match to TRBD1 (5 bases). Germline assignment: CDR1 MNHEY and CDR2 SMNVEV (reference sequence). The CDR3 consists of 14 residues. V was shortened by 6 bases and J by 1 base, with 10 bases between the two germline ends. The CDR3 DNA is TGTGCCAGCAGCATCAGGGCGAGCAATCAGCCCCAGCATTTT. Translation: CASSIRASNQPQHF.

This clonotype was picked up a small number of times. The chain carries TRBV11-2 and TRBJ2-5, with a weak D call TRBD2 (6 bases). Looked up from germline, CDR1 is SGHAT and CDR2 is FQNNGV. The CDR3 has 15 amino acids. The germline V and J ends were trimmed by 1 base and 11 bases, with 20 bases remaining between them. The DNA of the CDR3 is TGTGCCAGCAGCTTAGCTGCGGGACCTTTGGGAGAGCAGTACTTC. Protein product: CASSLAAGPLGEQYF. The entire variable domain, with the rest obtained from reference TRBV11-2 and TRBJ2-5, is as follows: EAGVAQSPRYKIIEKRQSVAFWCNPISGHATLYWYQQILGQGPKLLIQFQNNGVVDDSQLPKDRFSAERLKGVDSTLKIQPAKLEDSAVYLCASSLAAGPLGEQYFGPGTRLLVL.

V and J are TRBV9 and TRBJ2-5; possibly TRBD1 for D (6 bases). The DNA end is more similar to TRBJ2-7, so the J call may be wrong. Germline CDR1 SGDLS, CDR2 YYNGEE. The CDR3 is 14 amino acids. CDR3: CASSAGHEGYEQYF. CDR3 bases: TGTGCCAGCAGCGCGGGACACGAAGGCTACGAGCAGTACTTC.

V gene TRBV2 combines with J gene TRBJ2-5; D is possibly TRBD1 (6 bases). Gene TRBJ2-7 matches the end of the DNA better, so the J call may be wrong. Germline values: CDR1 SNHLY, CDR2 FYNNEI. The CDR3 is made up of 13 amino acids. The CDR3 protein is CATGDRFPYEQYF. CDR3 coding DNA: TGTGCCACCGGAGACAGGTTTCCCTACGAGCAGTACTTC.

The chain uses TRBV5-1 and TRBJ1-2; a possible D gene is TRBD1 (6 bases). The CDR3 is made up of 17 amino acids. Germline V gives CDR1 SGHRS, CDR2 YFSETQ. Trimming shortened V by 4 bases and J by 2 bases, and 21 bases separated the two germline ends. In DNA form, the CDR3 reads TGCGCCAGCAGCCCCCGGTTGCCAACAGGGACCAACTATGGCTACACCTTC. Its protein product is CASSPRLPTGTNYGYTF.

This sequence joins TRBV24-1 and TRBJ2-1, with D possibly matching TRBD1 (6 bases). CDR1 KGHDR and CDR2 SFDVKD come from the germline V gene. With 5 bases removed from V and 3 bases from J, the gap between germline ends came to 16 bases. The CDR3 sequence is 16 residues long. The CDR3 sequence is CATSALGQGHYNEQFF. In DNA form, the CDR3 reads TGTGCCACCAGTGCTTTAGGGCAGGGGCACTACAATGAGCAGTTCTTC.

This chain joins TRBV13 and TRBJ2-6; 7 bases line up with TRBD1. Germline lookup yields CDR1 PRHDT and CDR2 FYEKMQ (reference sequence). V lost 1 base, J lost 2 bases, and 8 bases stayed unmatched. CDR3 length: 18 amino acids. CDR3 DNA sequence: TGTGCCAGCAGCTTAGAACAGGGGCCAGACCCTGGGGCCAACGTCCTGACTTTC. It encodes CASSLEQGPDPGANVLTF. Based on the CDR3 plus reference TRBV13 and TRBJ2-6, the full variable domain is AAGVIQSPRHLIKEKRETATLKCYPIPRHDTVYWYQQGPGQDPQFLISFYEKMQSDKGSIPDRFSAQQFSDYHSELNMSSLELGDSALYFCASSLEQGPDPGANVLTFGAGSRLTVL.

This clonotype was counted between two and nine times. The chain joins TRBV11-3 to TRBJ1-1; D gene uncertain. The germline gives CDR1 SGHNT, CDR2 YENEEA. There are 15 residues in the CDR3. Trimming removed 5 bases from V and 5 bases from J, with 18 bases in between. CDR3 nucleotides: TGTGCCAGCAGCGTAGGTCAGCTGCGTGGTACTGAAGCTTTCTTT. Encoded protein: CASSVGQLRGTEAFF.

Only a few counts were recorded for this clonotype. The chain links TRBV12-3 or TRBV12-4 to TRBJ2-5; D possibly corresponds to TRBD2 (5 bases). This CDR3 has 13 amino acids. V was trimmed by 8 bases and J by 5 bases, leaving 15 bases between them. CDR3 sequence: CASGRGLGETQYF. The CDR3 nucleotides are TGTGCCAGCGGACGGGGTCTGGGGGAGACCCAGTACTTC.

This clonotype was seen a few times. One junction end does not reproduce the germline sequence, and a read error may be involved. V and J are TRBV12-5 and TRBJ2-5; TRBD1 matches at 8 bases. This CDR3 has 16 residues. In germline, CDR1 is LGHNT, CDR2 FRNRAP. As DNA, the CDR3 is TGTGCCAGTGGCCAAGGGACAGGTTCGTACCAAGAGACCCAGTACTTC. Its translation: CASGQGTGSYQETQYF.

The chain employs TRBV28 and TRBJ1-4; D is ambiguous. This CDR3 contains 16 residues. The germline V and J ends were trimmed by 0 bases and 5 bases, with 13 bases remaining between them. CDR1 MDHEN and CDR2 SYDVKM come from the germline V gene. In DNA, the CDR3 is TGTGCCAGCAGTTTATGGCTAGCGGGAGCAAATGAAAAACTGTTTTTT. Its translation is CASSLWLAGANEKLFF. Together with reference TRBV28 and TRBJ1-4, the CDR3 gives the full variable domain: DVKVTQSSRYLVKRTGEKVFLECVQDMDHENMFWYRQDPGLGLRLIYFSYDVKMKEKGDIPEGYSVSREKKERFSLILESASTNQTSMYLCASSLWLAGANEKLFFGSGTQLSVL.

The chain employs TRBV6-5 and TRBJ2-7; no firm D call. With 2 bases removed from V and 6 bases from J, the gap between germline ends came to 8 bases. Germline CDR1 and CDR2: MNHEY and SVGAGI. The CDR3 covers 12 residues. CDR3 residues: CASSYPLGEQYF. CDR3 nucleotide sequence: TGTGCCAGCAGTTACCCCTTGGGCGAGCAGTACTTC.